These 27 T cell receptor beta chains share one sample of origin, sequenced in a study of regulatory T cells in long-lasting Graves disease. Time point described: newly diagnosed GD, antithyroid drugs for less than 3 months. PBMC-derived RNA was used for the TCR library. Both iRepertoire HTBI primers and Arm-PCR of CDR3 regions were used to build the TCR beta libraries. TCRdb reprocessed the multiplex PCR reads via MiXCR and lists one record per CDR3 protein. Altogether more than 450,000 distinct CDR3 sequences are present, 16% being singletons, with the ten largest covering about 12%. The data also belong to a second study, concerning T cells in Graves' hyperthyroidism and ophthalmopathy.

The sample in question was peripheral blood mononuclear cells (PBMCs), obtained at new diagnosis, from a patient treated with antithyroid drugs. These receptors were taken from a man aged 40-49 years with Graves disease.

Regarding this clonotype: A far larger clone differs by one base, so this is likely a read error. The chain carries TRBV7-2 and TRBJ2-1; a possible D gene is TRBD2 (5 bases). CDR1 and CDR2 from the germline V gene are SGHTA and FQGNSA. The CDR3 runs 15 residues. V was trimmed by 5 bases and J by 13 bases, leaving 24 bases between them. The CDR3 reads CASSLAGGSQETQFF. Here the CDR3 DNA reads TGTGCCAGCAGCCTTGCTGGCGGGTCACAAGAGACCCAGTTCTTC.

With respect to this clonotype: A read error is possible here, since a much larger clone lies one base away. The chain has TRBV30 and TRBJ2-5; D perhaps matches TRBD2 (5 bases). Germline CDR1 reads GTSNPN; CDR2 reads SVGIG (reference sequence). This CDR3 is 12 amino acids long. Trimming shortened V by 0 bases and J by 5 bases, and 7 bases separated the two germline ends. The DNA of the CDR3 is TGTGCCTGGAGTGTACAGCGGGAGACCCAGTACTTC. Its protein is CAWSVQRETQYF. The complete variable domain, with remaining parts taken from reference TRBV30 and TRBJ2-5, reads SQTIHQWPATLVQPVGSPLSLECTVEGTSNPNLYWYRQAAGRGLQLLFYSVGIGQISSEVPQNLSASRPQDRQFILSSKKLLLSDSGFYLCAWSVQRETQYFGPGTRLLVL.

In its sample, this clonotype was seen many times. CDR3 amino acids: CASRVGPDTSYEQYF. CDR3 nucleotide sequence: TGTGCCAGCAGGGTAGGTCCAGATACCTCCTACGAGCAGTACTTC. V gene TRBV11-1 combines with J gene TRBJ2-7; D ambiguous. The germline V gene encodes CDR1 SGHAT and CDR2 FQDESV (reference sequence). The CDR3 sequence is 15 residues long. V lost 6 bases, J lost 0 bases, and 15 bases lay in between.

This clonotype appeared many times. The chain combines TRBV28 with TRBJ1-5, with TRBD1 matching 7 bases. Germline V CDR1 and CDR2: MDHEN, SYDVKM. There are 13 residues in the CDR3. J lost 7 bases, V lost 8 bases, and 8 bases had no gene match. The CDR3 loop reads CASLQGKGQPQHF. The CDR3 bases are TGTGCCAGCCTACAGGGGAAGGGGCAGCCCCAGCATTTT.

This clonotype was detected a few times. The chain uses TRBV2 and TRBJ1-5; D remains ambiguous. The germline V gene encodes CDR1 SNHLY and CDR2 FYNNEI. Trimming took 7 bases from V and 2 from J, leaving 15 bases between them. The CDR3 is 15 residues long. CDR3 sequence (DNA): TGTGCCAGCAAATTCAGGACGGACGGCAATCAGCCCCAGCATTTT. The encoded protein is CASKFRTDGNQPQHF.

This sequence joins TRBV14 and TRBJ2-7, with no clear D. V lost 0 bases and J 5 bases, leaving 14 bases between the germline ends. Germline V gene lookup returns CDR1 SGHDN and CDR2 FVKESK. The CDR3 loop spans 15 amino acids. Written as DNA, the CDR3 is TGTGCCAGCAGCCAAGAAAGTACCCTACCCAACGAGCAGTACTTC. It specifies CASSQESTLPNEQYF.

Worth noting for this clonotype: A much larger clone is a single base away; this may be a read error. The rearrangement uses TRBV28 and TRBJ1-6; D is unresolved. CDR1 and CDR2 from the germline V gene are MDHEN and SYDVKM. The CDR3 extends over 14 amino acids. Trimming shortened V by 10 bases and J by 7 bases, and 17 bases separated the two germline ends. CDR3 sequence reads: CANRNSGPNSPLHF. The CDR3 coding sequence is TGTGCCAACAGAAACTCTGGCCCGAATTCACCCCTCCACTTT.

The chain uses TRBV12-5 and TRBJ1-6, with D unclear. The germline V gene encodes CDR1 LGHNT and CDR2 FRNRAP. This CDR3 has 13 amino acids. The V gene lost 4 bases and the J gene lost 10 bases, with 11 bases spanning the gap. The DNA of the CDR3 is TGTGCTAGTGGTTCCTTGGACCTCTCACCCCTCCACTTT. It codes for CASGSLDLSPLHF.

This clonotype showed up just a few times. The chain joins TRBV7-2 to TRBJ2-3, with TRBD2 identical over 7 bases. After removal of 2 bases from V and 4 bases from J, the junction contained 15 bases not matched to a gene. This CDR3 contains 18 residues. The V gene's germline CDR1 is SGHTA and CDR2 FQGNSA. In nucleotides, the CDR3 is TGTGCCAGCAGCTTAAATTCGGTTTTTCGGGGGAGGGCAGATACGCAGTATTTT. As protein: CASSLNSVFRGRADTQYF.

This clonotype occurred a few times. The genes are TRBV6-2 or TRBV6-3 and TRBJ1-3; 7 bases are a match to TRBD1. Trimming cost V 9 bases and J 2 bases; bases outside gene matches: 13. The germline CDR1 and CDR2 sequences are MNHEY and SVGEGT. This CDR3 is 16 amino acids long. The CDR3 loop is CARRQGGFSPGNTIYF. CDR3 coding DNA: TGTGCCAGAAGACAGGGCGGATTTAGTCCTGGAAACACCATATATTTT.

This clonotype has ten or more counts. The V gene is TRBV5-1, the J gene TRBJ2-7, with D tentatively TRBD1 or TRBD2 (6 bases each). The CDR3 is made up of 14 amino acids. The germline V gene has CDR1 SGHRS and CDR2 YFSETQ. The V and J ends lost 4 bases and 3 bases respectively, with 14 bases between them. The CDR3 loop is CASSITGTDYEQYF. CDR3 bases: TGCGCCAGCAGCATAACAGGGACTGACTACGAGCAGTACTTC.

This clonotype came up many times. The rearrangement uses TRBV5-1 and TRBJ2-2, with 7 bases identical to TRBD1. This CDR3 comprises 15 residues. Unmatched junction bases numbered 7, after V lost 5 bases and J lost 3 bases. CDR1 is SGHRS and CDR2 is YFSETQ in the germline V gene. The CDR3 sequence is CASRAVGTDTGELFF. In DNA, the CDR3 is TGCGCCAGCAGAGCTGTTGGGACAGACACCGGGGAGCTGTTTTTT. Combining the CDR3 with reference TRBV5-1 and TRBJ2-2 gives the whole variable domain KAGVTQTPRYLIKTRGQQVTLSCSPISGHRSVSWYQQTPGQGLQFLFEYFSETQRNKGNFPGRFSGRQFSNSRSEMNVSTLELGDSALYLCASRAVGTDTGELFFGEGSRLTVL.

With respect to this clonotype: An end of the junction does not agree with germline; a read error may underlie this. The CDR3 spells CATKGASYGQYF. The CDR3 DNA follows: TGTGCCACCAAGGGAGCCTCCTACGGGCAGTACTTC. V and J are TRBV10-3 and TRBJ2-7, with a possible D match to TRBD2 (5 bases). Germline assignment: CDR1 ENHRY and CDR2 SYGVKD. This CDR3 is 12 amino acids long.

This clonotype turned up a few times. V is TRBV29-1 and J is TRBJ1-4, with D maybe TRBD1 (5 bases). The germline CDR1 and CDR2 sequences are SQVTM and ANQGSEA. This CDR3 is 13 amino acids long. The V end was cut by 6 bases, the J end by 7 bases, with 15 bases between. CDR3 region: CSVAEARGEKLFF. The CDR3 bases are TGCAGCGTGGCGGAGGCTAGGGGTGAAAAACTGTTTTTT.

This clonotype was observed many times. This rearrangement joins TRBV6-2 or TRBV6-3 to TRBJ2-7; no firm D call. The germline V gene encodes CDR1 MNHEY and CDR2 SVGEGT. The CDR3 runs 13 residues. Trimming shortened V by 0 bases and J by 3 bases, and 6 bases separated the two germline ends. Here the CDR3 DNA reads TGTGCCAGCAGTTACTCCGTAGGCTACGAGCAGTACTTC. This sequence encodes CASSYSVGYEQYF.

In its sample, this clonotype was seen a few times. In DNA form, the CDR3 reads TGTGCCAGCAGGACCGACAGGGGAGTCCCCTACGAGCAGTACTTC. Protein: CASRTDRGVPYEQYF. This chain uses TRBV7-9 with TRBJ2-7; 8 bases align to TRBD1. Germline V gene data show CDR1 as SEHNR and CDR2 as FQNEAQ (reference sequence). Trimming removed 6 bases from V and 2 bases from J; junction bases left unmatched: 9. The CDR3 consists of 15 residues. The complete variable domain, with remaining parts taken from reference TRBV7-9 and TRBJ2-7, reads DTGVSQNPRHKITKRGQNVTFRCDPISEHNRLYWYRQTLGQGPEFLTYFQNEAQLEKSRLLSDRFSAERPKGSFSTLEIQRTEQGDSAMYLCASRTDRGVPYEQYFGPGTRLTVT.

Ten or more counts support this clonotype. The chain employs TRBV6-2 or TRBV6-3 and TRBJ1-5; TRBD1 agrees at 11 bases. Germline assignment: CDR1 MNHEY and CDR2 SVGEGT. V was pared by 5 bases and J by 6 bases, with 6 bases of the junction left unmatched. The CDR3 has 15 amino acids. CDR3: CASSEWGQGGQPQHF. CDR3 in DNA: TGTGCCAGCAGTGAATGGGGACAGGGGGGTCAGCCCCAGCATTTT.

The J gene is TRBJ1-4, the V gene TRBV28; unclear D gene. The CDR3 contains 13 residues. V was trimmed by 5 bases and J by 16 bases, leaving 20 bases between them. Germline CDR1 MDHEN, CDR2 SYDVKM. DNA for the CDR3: TGTGCCAGCAGTCCCGGCGCCCCGTCGTTGGCGTTTTTT. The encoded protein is CASSPGAPSLAFF.

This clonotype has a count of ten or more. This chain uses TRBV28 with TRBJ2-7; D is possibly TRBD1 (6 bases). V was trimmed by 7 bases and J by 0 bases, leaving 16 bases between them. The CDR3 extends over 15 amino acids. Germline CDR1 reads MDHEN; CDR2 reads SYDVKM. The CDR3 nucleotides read TGTGCCAGCACTTCTCCCGGGGACATCTCCTACGAGCAGTACTTC. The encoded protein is CASTSPGDISYEQYF.

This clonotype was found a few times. For the CDR3, the DNA is TGTGCTAGTGGTTTGGTACTAGGTCCTCGAAGCTCCTACAATGAGCAGTTCTTC. Amino acid sequence: CASGLVLGPRSSYNEQFF. The gene calls are TRBV12-5 and TRBJ2-1, with D possibly matching TRBD2 (5 bases). The V end was cut by 0 bases, the J end by 0 bases, with 15 bases between. CDR1 is LGHNT and CDR2 is FRNRAP in the germline V gene. The CDR3 has 18 amino acids. Combining the CDR3 with reference TRBV12-5 and TRBJ2-1 gives the whole variable domain DARVTQTPRHKVTEMGQEVTMRCQPILGHNTVFWYRQTMMQGLELLAYFRNRAPLDDSGMPKDRFSAEMPDATLATLKIQPSEPRDSAVYFCASGLVLGPRSSYNEQFFGPGTRLTVL.

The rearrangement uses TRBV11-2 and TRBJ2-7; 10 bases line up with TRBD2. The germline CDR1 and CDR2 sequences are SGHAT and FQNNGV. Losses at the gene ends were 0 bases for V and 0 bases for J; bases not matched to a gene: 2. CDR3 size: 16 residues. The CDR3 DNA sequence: TGTGCCAGCAGCTTAGAACCTAGCGGGAGCTCCTACGAGCAGTACTTC. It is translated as CASSLEPSGSSYEQYF.

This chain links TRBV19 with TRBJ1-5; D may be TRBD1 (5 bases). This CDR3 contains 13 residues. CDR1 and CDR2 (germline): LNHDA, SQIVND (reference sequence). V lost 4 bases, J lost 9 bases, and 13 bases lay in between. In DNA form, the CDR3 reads TGTGCCAGTAGTACCGTAACCGGGGGGCCCCAGCATTTT. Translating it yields CASSTVTGGPQHF. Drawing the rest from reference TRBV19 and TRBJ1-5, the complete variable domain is DGGITQSPKYLFRKEGQNVTLSCEQNLNHDAMYWYRQDPGQGLRLIYYSQIVNDFQKGDIAEGYSVSREKKESFPLTVTSAQKNPTAFYLCASSTVTGGPQHFGDGTRLSIL.

CDR3 in amino acids: CASSDRVHEQFF. In DNA, the CDR3 is TGCGCCAGCAGTGACAGGGTACATGAGCAGTTCTTC. V gene TRBV10-1 combines with J gene TRBJ2-1; D possibly corresponds to TRBD1 (5 bases). Germline CDR1 is WNHNN and CDR2 is SYGVQD (reference sequence). The V end lost 3 bases, the J end lost 8 bases, and 8 bases lay between the germline ends. The CDR3 extends over 12 amino acids.

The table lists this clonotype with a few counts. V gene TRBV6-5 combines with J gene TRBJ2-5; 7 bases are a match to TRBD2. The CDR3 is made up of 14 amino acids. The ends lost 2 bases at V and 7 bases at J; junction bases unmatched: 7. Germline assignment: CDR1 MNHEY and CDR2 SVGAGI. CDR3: CASSYAGLHGTQYF. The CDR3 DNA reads TGTGCCAGCAGTTACGCGGGACTACACGGGACCCAGTACTTC.

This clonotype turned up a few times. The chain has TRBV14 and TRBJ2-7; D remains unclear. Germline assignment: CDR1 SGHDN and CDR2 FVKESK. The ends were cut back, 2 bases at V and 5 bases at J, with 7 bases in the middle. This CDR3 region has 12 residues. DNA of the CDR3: TGTGCCAGCAGCCAACCCCCCCACGAGCAGTACTTC. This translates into CASSQPPHEQYF.

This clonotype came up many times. The CDR3 region is CASSSKLAWEQFF. DNA for the CDR3: TGTGCCAGCAGCTCCAAACTAGCGTGGGAGCAGTTCTTC. J is TRBJ2-1 and V is TRBV11-2; 7 bases map to TRBD2. CDR3 length: 13 amino acids. V shed 4 bases and J 10 bases; nucleotides not matched to a gene: 7. Germline CDR1 and CDR2: SGHAT and FQNNGV.

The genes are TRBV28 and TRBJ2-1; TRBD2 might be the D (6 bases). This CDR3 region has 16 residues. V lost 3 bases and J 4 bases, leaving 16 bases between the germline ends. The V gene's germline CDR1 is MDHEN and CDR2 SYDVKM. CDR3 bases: TGTGCCAGCAGTTTGGAGGGACCGCCCAGGTACAATGAGCAGTTCTTC. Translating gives CASSLEGPPRYNEQFF.